Here is one T cell receptor beta chain with its context. Measured with immunoSEQ multiplex PCR; TCRdb has only the in-frame clones, and not every one. Of roughly 130,000 clones in the sample, approximately 88% were seen once. The data belong to a study of blood T cell repertoires in COVID-19. Germline V gene sequence: CDR1 SGHDN, CDR2 FVKESK. V was clipped by 3 bases and J by 4 bases; unmatched bases: 6. This CDR3 has 14 amino acids. Sequenced sample: peripheral blood. This TCR was recovered from a man aged 55 to 70 with active or convalescent COVID-19. This sequence joins TRBV14 and TRBJ2-7, with TRBD2 identical over 7 bases. The CDR3 region has the DNA TGTGCCAGCAGCCATTCATACGGGGGGTACGAGCAGTACTTC. This sequence encodes CASSHSYGGYEQYF.